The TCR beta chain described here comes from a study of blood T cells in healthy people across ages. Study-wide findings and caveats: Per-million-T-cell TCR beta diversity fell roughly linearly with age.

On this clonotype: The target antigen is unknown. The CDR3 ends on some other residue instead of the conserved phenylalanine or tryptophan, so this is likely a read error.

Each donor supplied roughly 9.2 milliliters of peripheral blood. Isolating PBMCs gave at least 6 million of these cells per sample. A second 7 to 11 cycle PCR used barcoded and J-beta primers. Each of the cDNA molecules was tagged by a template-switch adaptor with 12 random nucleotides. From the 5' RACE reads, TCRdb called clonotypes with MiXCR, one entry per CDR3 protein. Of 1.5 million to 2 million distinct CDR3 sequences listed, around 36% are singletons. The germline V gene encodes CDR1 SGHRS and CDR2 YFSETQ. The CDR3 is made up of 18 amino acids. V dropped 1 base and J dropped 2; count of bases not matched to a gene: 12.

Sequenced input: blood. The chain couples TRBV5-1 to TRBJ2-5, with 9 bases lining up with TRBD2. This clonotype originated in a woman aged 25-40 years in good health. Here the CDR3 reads CASSLSAASGVTQETQYC. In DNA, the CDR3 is TGCGCCAGCAGCTTGAGCGCGGCTAGCGGGGTGACGCAAGAGACCCAGTACTGC.